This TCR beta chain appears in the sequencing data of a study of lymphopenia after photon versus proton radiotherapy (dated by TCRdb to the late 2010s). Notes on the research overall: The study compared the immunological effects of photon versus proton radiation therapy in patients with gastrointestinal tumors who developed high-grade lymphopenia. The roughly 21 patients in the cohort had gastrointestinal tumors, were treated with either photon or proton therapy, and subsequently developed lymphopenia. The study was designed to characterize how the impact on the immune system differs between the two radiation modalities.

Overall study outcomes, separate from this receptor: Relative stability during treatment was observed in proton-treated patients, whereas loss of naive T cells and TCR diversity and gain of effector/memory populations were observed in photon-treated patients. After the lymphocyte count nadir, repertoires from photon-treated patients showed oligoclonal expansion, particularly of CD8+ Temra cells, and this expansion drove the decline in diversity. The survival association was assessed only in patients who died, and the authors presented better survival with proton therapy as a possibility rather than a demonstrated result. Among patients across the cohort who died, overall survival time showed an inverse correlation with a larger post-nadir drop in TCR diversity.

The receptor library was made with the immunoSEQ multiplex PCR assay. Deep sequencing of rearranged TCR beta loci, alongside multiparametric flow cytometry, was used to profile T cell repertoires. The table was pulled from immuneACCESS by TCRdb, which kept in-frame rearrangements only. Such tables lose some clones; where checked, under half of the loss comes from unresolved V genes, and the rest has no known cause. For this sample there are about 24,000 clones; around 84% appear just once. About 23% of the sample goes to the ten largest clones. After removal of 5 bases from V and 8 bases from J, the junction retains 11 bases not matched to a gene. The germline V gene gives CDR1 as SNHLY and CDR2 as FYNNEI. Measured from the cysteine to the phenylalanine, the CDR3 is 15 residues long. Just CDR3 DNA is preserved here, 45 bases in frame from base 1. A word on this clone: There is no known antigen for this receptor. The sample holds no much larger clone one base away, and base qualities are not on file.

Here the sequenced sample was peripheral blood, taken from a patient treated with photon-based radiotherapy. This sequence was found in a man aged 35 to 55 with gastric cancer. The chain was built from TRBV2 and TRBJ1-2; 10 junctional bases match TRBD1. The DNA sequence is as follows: TGTGCCAGCAGTTCGATCCCGGGACAGGGGAAGGGCTACACCTTC. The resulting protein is CASSSIPGQGKGYTF.